This T cell receptor (beta chain) was obtained from a study of cytomegalovirus exposure and HLA in healthy donors. Study-level background: Clustering assigned 81% of the 350 to 450 genotyped donors to the Caucasian-associated ancestry cluster.

Primers included in the PCR were 60 Vbeta and 13 Jbeta primers. Data came from immunoSEQ multiplex PCR; TCRdb stores just in-frame clones and leaves some out. The sample totals 150,000 to 200,000 clones. Whole-study results and caveats: Several of the most significant clusters appeared linked to common viral pathogens, based on a later analysis. The authors later found HLA-associated TCR beta chains more clonally expanded than equally common others.

CDR1 is LNHDA, CDR2 SQIVND, per germline (reference sequence). The CDR3 has 13 amino acids. Trimming took 5 bases from V and 5 from J; bases not matched to a gene: 3. Regarding this clone: The target antigen is unknown.

This TCR was recovered from a man younger than 45 in good health and CMV-seronegative. Sequences were obtained from PBMCs. The rearrangement uses TRBV19 and TRBJ2-5; 9 bases match TRBD1. CDR3 protein: CASSPDRGETQYF. The CDR3 DNA reads as TGTGCCAGTAGTCCGGACAGGGGTGAGACCCAGTACTTC. Full variable domain (outside the CDR3, taken from reference TRBV19 and TRBJ2-5): DGGITQSPKYLFRKEGQNVTLSCEQNLNHDAMYWYRQDPGQGLRLIYYSQIVNDFQKGDIAEGYSVSREKKESFPLTVTSAQKNPTAFYLCASSPDRGETQYFGPGTRLLVL.